The clone carrying this TCR beta chain occurred a few times. The data belong to a study of blood T cell repertoires in COVID-19. At the level of the study: The United States, Italy and Spain provided the acute and convalescent COVID-19 samples. PBMCs, B-cell-depleted T cells, or T cells were the source of the cDNA or gDNA that made up the material.

As processed by the authors: Scientists estimated how many nucleated cells there were by amplifying reference gene primers. The protocol was immunoSEQ multiplex PCR, while the TCRdb copy is restricted to in-frame clones and leaves out a portion. Clone size and the V and J calls come from that table; the DNA yielded D and trimming. The sample consists of about 140,000 clones, around four fifths of them appearing once. In germline, CDR1 is LNHDA, CDR2 SQIVND (reference sequence). The CDR3 covers 13 residues. V lost 1 base and J 6 bases, leaving 8 bases between the germline ends. The rearrangement links TRBV19 to TRBJ2-3; D not resolved. The clonotype was recovered from a woman aged 80 or over with acute or convalescent COVID-19. Input material: peripheral blood. CDR3 protein: CASSIVIGDTQYF. CDR3 nucleotides: TGTGCCAGTAGTATAGTCATCGGGGATACGCAGTATTTT.